A selection of T cell receptor beta chains follows, all from one sample in a study of OX40 agonist ivuxolimab in advanced cancers. TCRdb's table, derived via immunoSEQ multiplex PCR, lists solely in-frame clones and lacks some. The sample consists of around 95,000 clones, roughly 89% of them appearing once. The sequencing here drew on CD4+ or CD8+ T cells sorted from blood, taken in a trial of the OX40 agonist ivuxolimab. The receptor set was obtained from an adult with an advanced solid tumor such as melanoma, head and neck, liver or kidney cancer. Each CDR3 is given with its conserved first and last residue. D genes are given only for firm matches. Expanded clones are given a class, and other clones once, few, many or no size at all.

14	-	TRBV7-3	TRBD1	TRBJ2-2	TGTGCCAGCAGCAGGACAGGGGACACCGGGGAGCTGTTTTTT	CASSRTGDTGELFF
14	-	TRBV10-3	-	TRBJ1-6	TGTGCCATCAGGGCCGGGACACCTAATTCACCCCTCCACTTT	CAIRAGTPNSPLHF
14	-	TRBV5-1	-	TRBJ1-1	TGCGCCAGCAGCTTGGGAGCAGCGAACACTGAAGCTTTCTTT	CASSLGAANTEAFF
15	-	TRBV5-1	TRBD2	TRBJ2-3	TGCGCCAGCAATCGCGGGGGGGCCTATACAGATACGCAGTATTTT	CASNRGGAYTDTQYF
13	-	TRBV28	-	TRBJ1-5	TGTGCCAGCAGTCGACAGCTGAATCAGCCCCAGCATTTT	CASSRQLNQPQHF
15	-	TRBV28	-	TRBJ2-1	TGTGCCAGCAACCTGCAGGGGTCCGTACGAAATGAGCAGTTCTTC	CASNLQGSVRNEQFF
15	-	TRBV18	TRBD1	TRBJ1-1	TGTGCCAGCTCACCAAAGACAGGGGGTGGCACTGAAGCTTTCTTT	CASSPKTGGGTEAFF
14	-	TRBV10-2	TRBD2	TRBJ2-1	TGCGCCAGCAGTCCGGGACTAGCGGGAGAGGCGCAGTTCTTC	CASSPGLAGEAQFF
15	-	TRBV27	-	TRBJ2-5	TGTGCCAGCAGTTTAGCGGCCCTAACCCAAGAGACCCAGTACTTC	CASSLAALTQETQYF
16	few	TRBV15	-	TRBJ1-3	TGTGCCACCAGCAGAGATCAAGGCAGGCGTGGAAACACCATATATTTT	CATSRDQGRRGNTIYF
15	-	TRBV2	TRBD1	TRBJ1-5	TGTGCCAGCAGGCTAGACAGGGGCATAATAGGGCCCCAGCATTTT	CASRLDRGIIGPQHF
18	-	TRBV5-1	TRBD1	TRBJ1-3	TGCGCCAGCAGCTTCGCCGGGCTGAACAGGGGAACGGGAAACACCATATATTTT	CASSFAGLNRGTGNTIYF
19	-	TRBV9	TRBD2	TRBJ2-3	TGTGCCAGCAGCGTAGGTGCGGGGGGTCCTCTAACGGGCACAGATACGCAGTATTTT	CASSVGAGGPLTGTDTQYF
13	-	TRBV18	-	TRBJ2-3	TGTGCCAGCTCACCGAGGGCAACAGATACGCAGTATTTT	CASSPRATDTQYF
15	-	TRBV11-1	TRBD1	TRBJ2-7	TGTGCCAGCAGCTCCGGGACAGGGGGCTCCTACGAGCAGTACTTC	CASSSGTGGSYEQYF
20	-	TRBV21-1	-	TRBJ2-5	TGTGCCAGCAGCAACAAAGGTATTAGCGGGCGCCGGGCAATTGGCGAGACCCAGTACTTC	CASSNKGISGRRAIGETQYF
12	-	TRBV29-1	-	TRBJ2-1	TGCAGCGTCTTCCCAGGGGGGAATGAGCAGTTCTTC	CSVFPGGNEQFF
17	-	TRBV6-1	-	TRBJ2-7	TGTGCCAGCAGTGAAGCGTGGGGGGCGGGGACCTCCTACGAGCAGTACTTC	CASSEAWGAGTSYEQYF
16	-	TRBV7-8	-	TRBJ2-4	TGTGCCAGCAGCCCAAATATCTTCCAGGGGAAAAACATTCAGTACTTC	CASSPNIFQGKNIQYF
12	-	TRBV2	-	TRBJ2-7	TGTGCCAGCAGCGATCCCCGACAGGAGCAGTACTTC	CASSDPRQEQYF
14	-	TRBV2	TRBD1	TRBJ1-1	TGTGCCAGCAGGGAAGACAGGGTTGCGACTGAAGCTTTCTTT	CASREDRVATEAFF
14	-	TRBV9	-	TRBJ2-3	TGTGCCAGCAGCGTAGATGTCGTCACAGATACGCAGTATTTT	CASSVDVVTDTQYF
13	-	TRBV25-1	-	TRBJ2-1	TGTGCCAGCAGCCCGAACAGTGGACAGCGTCCGTTCTTC	CASSPNSGQRPFF
17	-	TRBV5-8	TRBD1	TRBJ2-3	TGTGCCAGCAACCCCTCCCGGACAGGGTCGAGGACAGATACGCAGTATTTT	CASNPSRTGSRTDTQYF
16	-	TRBV7-3	-	TRBJ2-2	TGTGCCAGCAGCCGCGCCGGGACACCGAACACCGGGGAGCTGTTTTTT	CASSRAGTPNTGELFF
13	once	TRBV29-1	-	TRBJ1-6	TGCAGCGTTGAAACAGAACAGAATTCACCCCTCCACTTT	CSVETEQNSPLHF
11	-	TRBV6-1	TRBD2	TRBJ2-7	TGTGCCAGCAGTGAAGCGGGACTACCTTCCTTC	CASSEAGLPSF
12	-	TRBV6-6	-	TRBJ2-1	TGTGCCAGCAGTTACGGTTTCAATGAGCAGTTCTTC	CASSYGFNEQFF
14	few	TRBV19	-	TRBJ1-5	TGTGCCAGTAGTATAGGTGACAACTATCAGCCCCAGCATTTT	CASSIGDNYQPQHF
14	-	TRBV28	TRBD1	TRBJ2-1	TGTGCCACCCACCGGGACAGGGTGATCAATGAGCAGTTCTTC	CATHRDRVINEQFF
13	-	TRBV11-2	-	TRBJ1-3	TGTGCCAGCAGCTTAGCGCGTGGAAACACCATATATTTT	CASSLARGNTIYF
15	-	TRBV19	-	TRBJ1-5	TGTGCCAGTAGTATAAGGAGATATAGCAATCAGCCCCAGCATTTT	CASSIRRYSNQPQHF
15	-	TRBV2	TRBD1	TRBJ1-5	TGTGCCAGCAGTGGACAGGGGGAGGGCAATCAGCCCCAGCATTTT	CASSGQGEGNQPQHF